This T cell receptor beta chain comes out of a study of blood T cell repertoires in COVID-19. TCRdb's copy holds only in-frame clones and misses some; the assay was immunoSEQ multiplex PCR. Among about 250,000 clones listed, roughly 85% were seen once. The length of the CDR3 is 14 residues. Trimming stripped 6 bases from V and 6 bases from J, with 14 bases between. CDR1 and CDR2 (germline): SSHAT, FNYEAQ (reference sequence). The rearrangement links TRBV7-7 to TRBJ2-2, with D maybe TRBD2 (5 bases). What was sequenced was peripheral blood. The origin of this receptor is a man aged 50-60 years with active or convalescent COVID-19. CDR3 nucleotides: TGTGCCAGCAGTCTAGAGGGCATCGCCGGGGAGCTGTTTTTT. This gives the protein CASSLEGIAGELFF.